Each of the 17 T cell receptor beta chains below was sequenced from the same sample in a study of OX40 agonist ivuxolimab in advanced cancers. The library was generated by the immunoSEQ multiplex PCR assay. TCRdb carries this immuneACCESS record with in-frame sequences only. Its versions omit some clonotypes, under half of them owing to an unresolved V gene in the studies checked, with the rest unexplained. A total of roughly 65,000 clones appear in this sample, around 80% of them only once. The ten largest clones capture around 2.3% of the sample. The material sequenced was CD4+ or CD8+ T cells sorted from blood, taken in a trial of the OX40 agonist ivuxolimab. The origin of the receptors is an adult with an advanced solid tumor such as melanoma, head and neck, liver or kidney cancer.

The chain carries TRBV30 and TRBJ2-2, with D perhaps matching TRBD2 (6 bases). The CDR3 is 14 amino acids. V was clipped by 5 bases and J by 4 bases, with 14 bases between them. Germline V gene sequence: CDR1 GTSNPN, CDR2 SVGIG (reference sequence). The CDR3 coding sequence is TGTGCCTGGGTGGCGGGGAAAGGCACCGGGGAGCTGTTTTTT. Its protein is CAWVAGKGTGELFF. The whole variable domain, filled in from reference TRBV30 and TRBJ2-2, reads SQTIHQWPATLVQPVGSPLSLECTVEGTSNPNLYWYRQAAGRGLQLLFYSVGIGQISSEVPQNLSASRPQDRQFILSSKKLLLSDSGFYLCAWVAGKGTGELFFGEGSRLTVL.

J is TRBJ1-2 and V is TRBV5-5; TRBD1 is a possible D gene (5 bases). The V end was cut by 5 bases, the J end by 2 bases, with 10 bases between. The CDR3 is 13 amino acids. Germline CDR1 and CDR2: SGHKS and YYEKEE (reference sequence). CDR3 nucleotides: TGTGCCAGCAGTTTAGGGGCGAACTATGGCTACACCTTC. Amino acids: CASSLGANYGYTF.

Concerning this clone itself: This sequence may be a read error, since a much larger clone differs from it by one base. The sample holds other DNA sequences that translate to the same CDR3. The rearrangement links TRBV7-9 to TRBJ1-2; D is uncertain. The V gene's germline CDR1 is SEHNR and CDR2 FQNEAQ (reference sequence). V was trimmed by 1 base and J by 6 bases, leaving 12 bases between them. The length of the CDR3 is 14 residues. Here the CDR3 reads CASSLVTVTNGYTF. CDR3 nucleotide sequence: TGTGCCAGCAGCTTAGTTACCGTCACAAATGGCTACACCTTC.

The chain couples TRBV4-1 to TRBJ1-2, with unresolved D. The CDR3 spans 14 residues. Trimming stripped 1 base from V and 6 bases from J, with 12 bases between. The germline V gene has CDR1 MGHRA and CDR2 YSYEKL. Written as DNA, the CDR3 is TGCGCCAGCAGCCAAGCTTCTGTCGATGATGGCTACACCTTC. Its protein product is CASSQASVDDGYTF.

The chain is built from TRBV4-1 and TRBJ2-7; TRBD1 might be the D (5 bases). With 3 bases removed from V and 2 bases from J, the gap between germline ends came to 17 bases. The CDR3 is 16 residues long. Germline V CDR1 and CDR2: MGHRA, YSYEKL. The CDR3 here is CASSHQGLVSPYEQYF. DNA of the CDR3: TGCGCCAGCAGCCATCAGGGCCTGGTCAGCCCCTACGAGCAGTACTTC.

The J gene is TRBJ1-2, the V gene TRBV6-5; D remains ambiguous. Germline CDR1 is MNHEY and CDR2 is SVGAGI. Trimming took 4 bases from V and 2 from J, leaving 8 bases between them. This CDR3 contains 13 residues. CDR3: CASSSYGNYGYTF. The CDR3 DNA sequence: TGTGCCAGCAGTTCATACGGAAACTATGGCTACACCTTC.

The DNA of the CDR3 is TGTGCCAGCTCAACCCCGGGGGGCCGGGACGAGCAGTACTTC. Translated: CASSTPGGRDEQYF. This chain uses TRBV18 with TRBJ2-7, with a weak D call TRBD2 (7 bases). The germline CDR1 and CDR2 sequences are KGHSH and LQKENI. CDR3 size: 14 residues. The ends were cut back, 5 bases at V and 5 bases at J, with 16 bases in the middle.

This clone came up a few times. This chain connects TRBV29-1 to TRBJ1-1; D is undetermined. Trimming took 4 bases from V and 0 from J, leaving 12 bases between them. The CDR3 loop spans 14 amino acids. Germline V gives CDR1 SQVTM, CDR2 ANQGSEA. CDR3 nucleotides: TGCAGCGTTGTTGGCAGGCAGATGAACACTGAAGCTTTCTTT. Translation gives CSVVGRQMNTEAFF.

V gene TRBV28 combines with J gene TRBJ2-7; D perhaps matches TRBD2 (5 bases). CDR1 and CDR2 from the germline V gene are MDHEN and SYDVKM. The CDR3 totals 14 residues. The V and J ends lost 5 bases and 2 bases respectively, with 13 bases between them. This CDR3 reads CASSPSSRTYEQYF. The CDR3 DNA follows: TGTGCCAGCAGTCCTTCTAGCAGAACCTACGAGCAGTACTTC.

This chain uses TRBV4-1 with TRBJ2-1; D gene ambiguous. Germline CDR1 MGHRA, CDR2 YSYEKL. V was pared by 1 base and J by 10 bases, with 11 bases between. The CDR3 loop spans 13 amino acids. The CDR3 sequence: CASSQVVSMEQFF. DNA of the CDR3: TGCGCCAGCAGCCAAGTGGTCAGTATGGAGCAGTTCTTC.

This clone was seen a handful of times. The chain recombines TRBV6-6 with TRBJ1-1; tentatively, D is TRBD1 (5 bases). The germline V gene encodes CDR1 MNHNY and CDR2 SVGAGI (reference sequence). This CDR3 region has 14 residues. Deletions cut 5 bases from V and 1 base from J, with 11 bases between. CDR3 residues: CASSLGPQNTEAFF. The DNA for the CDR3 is TGTGCCAGCAGTCTGGGGCCTCAGAACACTGAAGCTTTCTTT.

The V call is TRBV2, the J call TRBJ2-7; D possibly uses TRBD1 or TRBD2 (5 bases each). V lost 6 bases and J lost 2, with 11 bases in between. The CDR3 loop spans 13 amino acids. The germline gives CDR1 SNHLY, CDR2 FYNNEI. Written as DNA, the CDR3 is TGTGCCAGCAGATCCGGGACGGCCTACGAGCAGTACTTC. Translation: CASRSGTAYEQYF. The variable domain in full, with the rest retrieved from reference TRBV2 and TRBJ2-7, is EPEVTQTPSHQVTQMGQEVILRCVPISNHLYFYWYRQILGQKVEFLVSFYNNEISEKSEIFDDQFSVERPDGSNFTLKIRSTKLEDSAMYFCASRSGTAYEQYFGPGTRLTVT.

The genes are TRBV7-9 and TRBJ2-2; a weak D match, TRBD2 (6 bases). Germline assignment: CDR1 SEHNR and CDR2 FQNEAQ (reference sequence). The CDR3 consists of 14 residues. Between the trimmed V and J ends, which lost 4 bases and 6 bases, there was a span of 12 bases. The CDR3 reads CASSYLTGAGELFF. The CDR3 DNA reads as TGTGCCAGCAGCTATCTGACGGGGGCCGGGGAGCTGTTTTTT. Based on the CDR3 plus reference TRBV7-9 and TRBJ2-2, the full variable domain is DTGVSQNPRHKITKRGQNVTFRCDPISEHNRLYWYRQTLGQGPEFLTYFQNEAQLEKSRLLSDRFSAERPKGSFSTLEIQRTEQGDSAMYLCASSYLTGAGELFFGEGSRLTVL.

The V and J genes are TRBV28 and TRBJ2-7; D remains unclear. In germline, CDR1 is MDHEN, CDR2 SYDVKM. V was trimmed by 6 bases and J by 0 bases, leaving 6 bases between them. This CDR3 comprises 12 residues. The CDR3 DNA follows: TGTGCCAGCAGCTACAGCTCCTACGAGCAGTACTTC. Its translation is CASSYSSYEQYF.

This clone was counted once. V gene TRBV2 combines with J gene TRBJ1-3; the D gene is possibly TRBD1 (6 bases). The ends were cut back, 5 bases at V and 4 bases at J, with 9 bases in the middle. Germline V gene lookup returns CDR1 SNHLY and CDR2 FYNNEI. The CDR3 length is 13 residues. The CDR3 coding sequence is TGTGCCAGCAGTACCACAGGGGGAAACACCATATATTTT. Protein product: CASSTTGGNTIYF.

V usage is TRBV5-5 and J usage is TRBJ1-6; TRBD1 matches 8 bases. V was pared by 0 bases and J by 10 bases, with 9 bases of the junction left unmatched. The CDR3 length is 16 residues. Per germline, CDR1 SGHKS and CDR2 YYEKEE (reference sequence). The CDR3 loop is CASSLEWTGLSSPLHF. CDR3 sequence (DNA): TGTGCCAGCAGCTTGGAATGGACAGGGCTTTCATCACCCCTCCACTTT.

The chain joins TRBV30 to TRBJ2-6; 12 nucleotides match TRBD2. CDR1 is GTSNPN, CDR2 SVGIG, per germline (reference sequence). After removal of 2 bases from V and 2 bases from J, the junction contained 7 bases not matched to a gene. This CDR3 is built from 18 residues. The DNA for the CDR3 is TGTGCCTGGAGTTCCTCTAGCGGGAGGGGAGCTGGGGCCAACGTCCTGACTTTC. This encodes CAWSSSSGRGAGANVLTF.